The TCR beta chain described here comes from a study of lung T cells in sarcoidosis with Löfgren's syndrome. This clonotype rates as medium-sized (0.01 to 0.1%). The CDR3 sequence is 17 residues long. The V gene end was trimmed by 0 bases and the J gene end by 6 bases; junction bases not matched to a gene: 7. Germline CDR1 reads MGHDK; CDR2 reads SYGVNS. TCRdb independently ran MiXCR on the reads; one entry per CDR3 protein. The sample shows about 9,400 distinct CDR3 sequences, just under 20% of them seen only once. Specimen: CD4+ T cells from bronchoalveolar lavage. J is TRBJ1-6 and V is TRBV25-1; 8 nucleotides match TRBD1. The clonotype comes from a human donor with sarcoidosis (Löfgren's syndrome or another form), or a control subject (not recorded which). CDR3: CASSEYGRGQVNSPLHF. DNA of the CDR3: TGTGCCAGCAGTGAATATGGCAGGGGGCAAGTTAATTCACCCCTCCACTTT.